In this sample, the clone carrying this T cell receptor (beta chain) is medium-sized. Germline V gives CDR1 GTSNPN, CDR2 SVGIG (reference sequence). The CDR3 extends over 11 amino acids. Trimming stripped 2 bases from V and 8 bases from J, with 6 bases between. This specimen comes from a study of T cell repertoires in aging, cancer and after chemotherapy. Rearranged V-D-J TRB sequences were amplified with a mixed TRB-A/B primer pool. TCRdb independently ran MiXCR on the multiplex PCR reads; one entry per CDR3 protein. This table holds several thousand distinct CDR3 sequences, approximately 25% found once. Peripheral blood genomic DNA, not sorted cells or RNA, was the template.

The source material was blood. The chain joins TRBV30 to TRBJ1-4; D is uncertain. This clonotype originated in a human donor with a solid tumor. Written as DNA, the CDR3 is TGTGCCTGGAGTTCCGGCGAAAAACTGTTTTTT. It yields the protein CAWSSGEKLFF.